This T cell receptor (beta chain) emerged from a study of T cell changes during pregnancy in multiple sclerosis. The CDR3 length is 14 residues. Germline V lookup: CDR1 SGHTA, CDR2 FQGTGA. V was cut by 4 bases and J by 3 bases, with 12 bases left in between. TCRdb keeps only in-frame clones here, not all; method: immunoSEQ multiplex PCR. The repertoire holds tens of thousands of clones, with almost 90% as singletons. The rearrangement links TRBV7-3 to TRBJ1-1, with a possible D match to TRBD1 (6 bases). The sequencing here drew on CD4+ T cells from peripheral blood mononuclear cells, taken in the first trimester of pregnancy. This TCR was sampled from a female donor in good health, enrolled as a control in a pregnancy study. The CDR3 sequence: CASSSGQPYTEAFF. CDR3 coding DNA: TGTGCCAGCAGCTCCGGACAGCCATACACTGAAGCTTTCTTT.